One sample yielded the 14 T cell receptor beta chains listed below, sequenced in a study of beta chain features in type 1 diabetes. Expressed TCRB transcripts got sequenced, as all isolated RNA was reverse transcribed. The method was immunoSEQ multiplex PCR; TCRdb's version includes in-frame clones alone and lacks a portion of them. The sample contains nearly 700,000 clones, 13% of which appear only once. For these TCRs, the target antigens are not known. General study findings and limits: Among all four CD4+ subsets, Type 1 diabetes patients had TCRB CDR3s that were moderately but significantly shorter.

Sequenced sample: naive CD4+ T cells from blood. The receptors shown here come from a man aged 18-30 years with type 1 diabetes.

This clone was seen a few times. The same CDR3 can be traced to other DNA sequences in this sample. The chain carries TRBV28 and TRBJ2-7, with TRBD1 identical over 10 bases. V lost 4 bases to trimming and J lost 2 bases; unmatched junction nucleotides: 2. CDR3 size: 14 residues. Germline CDR1 is MDHEN and CDR2 is SYDVKM. The CDR3 nucleotides read TGTGCCAGCAGTTCGGGACAGGGGCCCTACGAGCAGTACTTC. It codes for CASSSGQGPYEQYF. The whole variable domain, remainder taken from reference TRBV28 and TRBJ2-7, is DVKVTQSSRYLVKRTGEKVFLECVQDMDHENMFWYRQDPGLGLRLIYFSYDVKMKEKGDIPEGYSVSREKKERFSLILESASTNQTSMYLCASSSGQGPYEQYFGPGTRLTVT.

There are a few counts of this clone. The V and J genes are TRBV25-1 and TRBJ2-7; D remains ambiguous. The CDR3 runs to 13 residues. The V gene's germline CDR1 is MGHDK and CDR2 SYGVNS. Trimming removed 8 bases from V and 2 bases from J, with 13 bases in between. The CDR3 sequence: CASGPSGAYEQYF. In DNA, the CDR3 is TGTGCCAGCGGACCCAGTGGTGCCTACGAGCAGTACTTC.

This clone was counted between two and nine times. The J gene is TRBJ2-1, the V gene TRBV7-9, with 7 bases fitting TRBD1. The V and J ends lost 7 bases and 5 bases, in that order; junction bases with no gene match: 5. CDR3 length equals 13 residues. Germline loops: CDR1 SEHNR, CDR2 FQNEAQ (reference sequence). The CDR3 region is CASNRGSNNEQFF. The CDR3 nucleotides read TGTGCCAGCAACAGGGGTTCAAACAATGAGCAGTTCTTC.

This clone was counted between two and nine times. The rearrangement links TRBV28 to TRBJ2-1; possibly TRBD2 for D (6 bases). Trimming took 6 bases from V and 4 from J, leaving 13 bases between them. The CDR3 sequence is 14 residues long. Germline V gene sequence: CDR1 MDHEN, CDR2 SYDVKM. The CDR3 sequence is CASRDYPRYNEQFF. CDR3 bases: TGTGCCAGCAGGGACTACCCTCGTTACAATGAGCAGTTCTTC.

As regards this clone: The sample has other DNA sequences that encode this CDR3 too. The rearrangement links TRBV5-4 to TRBJ1-5; D possibly corresponds to TRBD1 (6 bases). The CDR3 loop spans 15 amino acids. With 0 bases removed from V and 4 bases from J, the gap between germline ends came to 11 bases. Germline V gives CDR1 SGHNT, CDR2 YYREEE (reference sequence). The CDR3: CASSLGGAGNQPQHF. DNA of the CDR3: TGTGCCAGCAGCTTGGGGGGGGCAGGGAATCAGCCCCAGCATTTT.

V and J are TRBV30 and TRBJ1-6; D not resolved. Germline values: CDR1 GTSNPN, CDR2 SVGIG (reference sequence). V dropped 2 bases and J dropped 9 bases, with 8 bases sitting between them. This CDR3 is 12 amino acids long. The CDR3: CAWSRTRSPLHF. CDR3 DNA sequence: TGTGCCTGGAGTCGTACACGTTCACCCCTCCACTTT.

The chain couples TRBV7-2 to TRBJ2-2, with 7 bases that match TRBD2. The CDR3 has 14 residues. Germline assignment: CDR1 SGHTA and CDR2 FQGNSA. V lost 1 base and J lost 6; bases outside the gene matches: 2. In DNA, the CDR3 is TGTGCCAGCAGCTTAGGACGGGGGGCCGGGGAGCTGTTTTTT. This sequence encodes CASSLGRGAGELFF.

This rearrangement joins TRBV25-1 to TRBJ1-2; 9 bases match TRBD1. The CDR3 loop spans 18 amino acids. The germline V gene has CDR1 MGHDK and CDR2 SYGVNS. V was pared by 3 bases and J by 3 bases, with 14 bases of the junction left unmatched. The DNA of the CDR3 is TGTGCCAGCAGTGATCTTGGACAGGGGAGATACGAAGACTATGGCTACACCTTC. Residues: CASSDLGQGRYEDYGYTF.

This clone has just a few counts. The rearrangement uses TRBV4-1 and TRBJ1-5; D gene unclear. Germline loops: CDR1 MGHRA, CDR2 YSYEKL. The CDR3 loop spans 18 amino acids. Trimming removed 0 bases from V and 0 bases from J, with 15 bases in between. As DNA, the CDR3 is TGCGCCAGCAGCCAAGATAGTATTCGGGCGGTTAGCAATCAGCCCCAGCATTTT. Protein sequence: CASSQDSIRAVSNQPQHF.

V gene TRBV7-2 combines with J gene TRBJ2-7; D possibly matches TRBD1 or TRBD2 (5 bases each). V was trimmed by 1 base and J by 7 bases, leaving 14 bases between them. Germline lookup yields CDR1 SGHTA and CDR2 FQGNSA. The CDR3 has 14 residues. This chain's CDR3 is CASSLVGTSGEQYF. In DNA form, the CDR3 reads TGTGCCAGCAGCTTAGTGGGGACCTCGGGTGAGCAGTACTTC.

This clone was seen more than once but under ten times. This rearrangement joins TRBV25-1 to TRBJ2-3, with 10 nucleotides matching TRBD2. The CDR3 has 15 residues. Germline values: CDR1 MGHDK, CDR2 SYGVNS. Unmatched junction bases numbered 7, after V lost 8 bases and J lost 2 bases. The CDR3 region is CASLLGLADTDTQYF. Written as DNA, the CDR3 is TGTGCCAGCCTTCTCGGACTAGCGGACACAGATACGCAGTATTTT.

Concerning this clone: Within the sample, other DNA sequences also encode this same CDR3. The rearrangement joins TRBV30 to TRBJ1-3; D uncertain. Trimming removed 2 bases at V and 2 bases at J, with 4 bases between. CDR1 is GTSNPN, CDR2 SVGIG, per germline (reference sequence). CDR3 length: 12 amino acids. The CDR3 reads CAWSSTGNTIYF. The CDR3, as DNA: TGTGCCTGGAGTTCGACTGGAAACACCATATATTTT. The whole variable domain, remainder taken from reference TRBV30 and TRBJ1-3, is SQTIHQWPATLVQPVGSPLSLECTVEGTSNPNLYWYRQAAGRGLQLLFYSVGIGQISSEVPQNLSASRPQDRQFILSSKKLLLSDSGFYLCAWSSTGNTIYFGEGSWLTVV.

The rearrangement uses TRBV30 and TRBJ1-2; no clear D. The CDR3 covers 13 residues. From germline, CDR1 is GTSNPN and CDR2 SVGIG (reference sequence). V was pared by 3 bases and J by 2 bases, with 10 bases between. CDR3 residues: CAWSVNRNYGYTF. The CDR3 coding sequence is TGTGCCTGGAGCGTTAACAGAAACTATGGCTACACCTTC. Filled out from reference TRBV30 and TRBJ1-2, the complete variable domain reads SQTIHQWPATLVQPVGSPLSLECTVEGTSNPNLYWYRQAAGRGLQLLFYSVGIGQISSEVPQNLSASRPQDRQFILSSKKLLLSDSGFYLCAWSVNRNYGYTFGSGTRLTVV.

The chain employs TRBV23-1 and TRBJ1-2; possible D gene TRBD1, 6 bases. TRBV23-1 is recorded as an ORF, its role being uncertain. Trimming stripped 0 bases from V and 8 bases from J, with 19 bases between. This CDR3 region has 16 residues. This CDR3 is CASSQSGGGRSGGYTF. DNA of the CDR3: TGCGCCAGCAGTCAATCGGGAGGGGGACGGAGCGGAGGCTACACCTTC.